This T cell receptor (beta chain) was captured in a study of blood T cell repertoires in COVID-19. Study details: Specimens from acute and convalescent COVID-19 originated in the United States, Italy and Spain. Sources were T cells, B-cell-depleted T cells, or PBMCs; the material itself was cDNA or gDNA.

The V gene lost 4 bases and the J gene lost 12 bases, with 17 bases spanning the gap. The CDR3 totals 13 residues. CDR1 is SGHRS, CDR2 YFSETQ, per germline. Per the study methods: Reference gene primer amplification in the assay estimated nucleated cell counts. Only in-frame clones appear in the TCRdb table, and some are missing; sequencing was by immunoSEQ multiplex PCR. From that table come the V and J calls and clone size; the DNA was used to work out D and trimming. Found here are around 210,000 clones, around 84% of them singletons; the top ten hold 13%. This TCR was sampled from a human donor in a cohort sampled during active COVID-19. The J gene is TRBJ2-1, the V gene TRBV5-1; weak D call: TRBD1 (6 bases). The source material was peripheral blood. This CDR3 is CASSIREGGRQFF. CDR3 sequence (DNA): TGCGCCAGCAGCATTCGGGAAGGGGGTAGGCAGTTCTTC. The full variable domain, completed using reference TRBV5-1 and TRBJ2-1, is KAGVTQTPRYLIKTRGQQVTLSCSPISGHRSVSWYQQTPGQGLQFLFEYFSETQRNKGNFPGRFSGRQFSNSRSEMNVSTLELGDSALYLCASSIREGGRQFFGPGTRLTVL.